This T cell receptor (beta chain) derives from a study of T cell changes during pregnancy in multiple sclerosis. The repertoire was sequenced with immunoSEQ multiplex PCR; TCRdb's copy has only in-frame clones and lacks some. The data contain 40,000 to 45,000 clones, nearly 90% of them singletons. This CDR3 is built from 14 residues. Germline V gives CDR1 MDHEN, CDR2 SYDVKM. The ends lost 10 bases at V and 3 bases at J; junction bases unmatched: 6. The V call is TRBV28, the J call TRBJ1-4; 9 bases fit TRBD1. Sample: CD4+ T cells from peripheral blood mononuclear cells, taken in the first trimester of pregnancy. The sequence was collected from a female donor with multiple sclerosis, enrolled in a pregnancy study. The CDR3 loop reads CATTGGIANEKLFF. The CDR3 DNA reads TGTGCCACCACAGGGGGCATCGCTAATGAAAAACTGTTTTTT.